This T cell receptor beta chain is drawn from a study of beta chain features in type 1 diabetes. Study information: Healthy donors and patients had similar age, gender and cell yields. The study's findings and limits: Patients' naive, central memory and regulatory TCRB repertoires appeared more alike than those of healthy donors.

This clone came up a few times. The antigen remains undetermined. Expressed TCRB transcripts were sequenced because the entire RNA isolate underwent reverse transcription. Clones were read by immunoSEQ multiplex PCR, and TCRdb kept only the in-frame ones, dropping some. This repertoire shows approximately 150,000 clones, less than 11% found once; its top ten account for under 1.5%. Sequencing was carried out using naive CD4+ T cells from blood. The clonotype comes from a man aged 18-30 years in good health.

DNA of the CDR3: TGCAGCGTTGGGGACAGGGCTTACTACAATGAGCAGTTCTTC. It codes for CSVGDRAYYNEQFF. This rearrangement joins TRBV29-1 to TRBJ2-1; 9 positions agree with TRBD1. Germline V CDR1 and CDR2: SQVTM, ANQGSEA. There are 14 residues in the CDR3. Trimming took 4 bases from V and 3 from J; bases not matched to a gene: 4.